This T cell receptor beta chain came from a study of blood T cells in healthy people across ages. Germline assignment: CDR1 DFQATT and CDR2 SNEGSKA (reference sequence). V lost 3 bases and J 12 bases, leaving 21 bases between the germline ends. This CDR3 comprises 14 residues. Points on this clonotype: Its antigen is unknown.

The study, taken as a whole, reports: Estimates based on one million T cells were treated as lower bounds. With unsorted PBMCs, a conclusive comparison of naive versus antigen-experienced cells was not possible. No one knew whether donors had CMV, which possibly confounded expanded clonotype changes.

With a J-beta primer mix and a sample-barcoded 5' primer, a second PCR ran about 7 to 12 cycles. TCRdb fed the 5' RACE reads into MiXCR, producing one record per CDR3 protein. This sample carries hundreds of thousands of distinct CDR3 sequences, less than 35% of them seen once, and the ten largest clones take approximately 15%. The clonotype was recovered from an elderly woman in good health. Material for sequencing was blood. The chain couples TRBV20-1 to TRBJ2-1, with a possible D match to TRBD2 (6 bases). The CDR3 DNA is TGCAGTGCTAGCGTTGCGGGATACAATGTTGGGCAGTTCTTC. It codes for CSASVAGYNVGQFF.